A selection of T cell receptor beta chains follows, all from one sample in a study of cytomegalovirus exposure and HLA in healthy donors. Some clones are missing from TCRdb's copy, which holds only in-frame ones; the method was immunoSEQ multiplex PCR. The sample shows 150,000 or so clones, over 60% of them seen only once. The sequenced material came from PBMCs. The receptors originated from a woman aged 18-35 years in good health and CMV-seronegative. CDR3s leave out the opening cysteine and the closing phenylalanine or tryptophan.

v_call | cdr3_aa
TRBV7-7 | ASSLGGGRGSDTQY
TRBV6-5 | ASMQGMGYT
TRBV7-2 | ASSLGESYEQY
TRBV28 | ASSPASGGGTDTQY
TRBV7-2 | ASSLAANSGNTIY
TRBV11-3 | ASSPPAGPRDTQY
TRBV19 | ASSFSYNEQF
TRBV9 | ASSPRDRPTGELF
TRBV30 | AWNLAGDLF
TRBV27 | ASSLGSGQPQH
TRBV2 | ASGGQGIMNTEAF
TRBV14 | ASSQDIARQRETQY
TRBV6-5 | ASRGVQGNQPQH
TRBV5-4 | ASSFRQGISYEQY
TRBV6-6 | ASSYSWGPSYEQY
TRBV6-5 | ASSLGQLYNEQF
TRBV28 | ASGAASNYGYT
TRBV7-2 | ASSLNGGNQPQH
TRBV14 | ASSLLVTMDTEAF
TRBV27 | ASSLSQRQGVYTGELF
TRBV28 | ASSLRGWEQY
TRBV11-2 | ASSSNSGSQETQY
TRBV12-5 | ASGPGLAGKETQY
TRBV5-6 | ASSFRGGADTQY
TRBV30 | AWSGTSGMGEKLF
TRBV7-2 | ASSPGTGGYNEQF
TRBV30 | AWSVIVDTAGGETQY
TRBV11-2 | ASSPGGNEQF
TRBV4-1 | ASSQALRDSYSPLH
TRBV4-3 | ASSQDREGAFKY
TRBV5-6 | ASSLDRGRPSYNEQF
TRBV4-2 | ASSQMGQPQH
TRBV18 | ASSPTTGAAGNTIY
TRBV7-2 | ASSLAGEGGYT
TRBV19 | ASSIGNRLSSYEQY
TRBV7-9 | ASSLDRFDQPQH
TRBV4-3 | ASSQDRGGSGELF
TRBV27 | ASSPLGAGGGNTQY
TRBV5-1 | ASRAPGTGPSTDTQY
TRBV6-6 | ASTRQGANNSPLH
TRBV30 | ASAAVTGSPLH
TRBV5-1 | ASSLVQSTDTQY
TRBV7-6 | ASSPWTTTRWEQF
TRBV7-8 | ASSSSPPGLAGGRDTQY
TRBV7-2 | ASSPRRRWDTEAF
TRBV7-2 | ASSWDRGYNEQF